The 21 T cell receptor beta chains listed next were all sequenced from one sample in a study of tumor and adjacent non-tumor tissue in lung cancer. The library came from three nested PCR rounds adapted from ARM-PCR protocols. TCRdb called the multiplex PCR reads again in MiXCR, with one record for every CDR3 protein. The sample comprises under 95,000 distinct CDR3 sequences, roughly 70% of which are singletons, and about a sixth rests with the top ten. The template was RNA from unsorted bulk tissue. Sequencing was carried out using lung tumor tissue. The receptors come from a man between 60 and 75 years old with non-small cell lung cancer.

Of note for this clonotype: A junction end diverges from the germline sequence, so it may reflect a read error. V usage is TRBV6-2 or TRBV6-3 and J usage is TRBJ1-1; D gene unclear. The CDR3 length is 13 residues. CDR1 MNHEY and CDR2 SVGEGT come from the germline V gene. CDR3: CVSSPVLNTEAFF. CDR3 DNA: TGTGTCAGCAGCCCAGTATTGAACACTGAAGCTTTCTTT.

Regarding this clonotype: A much larger clone is a single base away; this may be a read error. The V gene is TRBV11-2, the J gene TRBJ1-2, with D uncertain. Trimming took 9 bases from V and 2 from J, leaving 7 bases between them. This CDR3 contains 11 residues. The germline V gene encodes CDR1 SGHAT and CDR2 FQNNGV. CDR3 nucleotides: TGTGCCAGAAGCCGAAACTATGGCTACACCTTC. Residues: CARSRNYGYTF.

Comment on this clonotype: No conserved phenylalanine or tryptophan ends this CDR3, so it is likely a read error. The chain's CDR3 is CASSQRPGANVLTL. CDR3 DNA sequence: TGTGCCAGCAGCCAACGACCCGGGGCCAACGTCCTGACTTTG. The chain employs TRBV12-3 or TRBV12-4 and TRBJ2-6; D gene uncertain. This CDR3 has 14 residues. Trimming took 6 bases from V and 4 from J, leaving 10 bases between them.

This clonotype appeared many times. The chain couples TRBV6-5 to TRBJ2-3; 10 bases agree with TRBD2. Per the germline V gene, CDR1 is MNHEY and CDR2 is SVGAGI. The CDR3 has 17 amino acids. Germline trimming cut 6 bases from V and 4 bases from J; bases unmatched to any gene: 13. The CDR3 reads CASSPRAGGPKADTQYF. Here the CDR3 DNA reads TGTGCCAGCAGCCCGAGAGCGGGAGGGCCCAAGGCAGATACGCAGTATTTT.

This clonotype has just a few counts. CDR3: CATSCSEQYF. CDR3 nucleotides: TGTGCCACCAGTTGCAGCGAGCAGTACTTC. The chain has TRBV24-1 and TRBJ2-7; no reliable D call. V shed 6 bases and J shed 6 bases, with 5 bases lying between them. CDR3 length: 10 residues. Germline loops: CDR1 KGHDR, CDR2 SFDVKD.

To note about this clonotype: The CDR3 does not end in the conserved phenylalanine or tryptophan, so this is likely a read error. The chain links TRBV29-1 to TRBJ2-1; possible D gene TRBD1, 5 bases. Germline CDR1 is SQVTM and CDR2 is ANQGSEA. The CDR3 runs 14 residues. V shed 7 bases and J shed 10 bases, with 23 bases lying between them. CDR3 amino acids: CSGTTTESLGEQFL. The CDR3 DNA reads as TGCAGCGGAACCACGACAGAGTCCCTCGGAGAGCAGTTCCTC.

This clonotype has ten or more counts. The chain recombines TRBV7-9 with TRBJ2-2; unclear D gene. V was cut by 3 bases and J by 4 bases, with 3 bases left in between. The CDR3 spans 12 residues. Germline V CDR1 and CDR2: SEHNR, FQNEAQ (reference sequence). The CDR3, as DNA: TGTGCCAGCAGCTTTAGCACCGGGGAGCTGTTTTTT. Amino acids: CASSFSTGELFF.

For this clonotype: Here the CDR3 omits its conserved ending phenylalanine or tryptophan, so a read error is the likely source. This chain joins TRBV6-5 and TRBJ1-2; D perhaps matches TRBD1 (6 bases). This CDR3 is built from 14 residues. Trimming removed 2 bases at V and 11 bases at J, with 18 bases between. Germline CDR1 is MNHEY and CDR2 is SVGAGI. CDR3 amino acids: CASSYAGGAFGYTV. For the CDR3, the DNA is TGTGCCAGCAGTTACGCCGGGGGCGCCTTTGGATACACCGTC.

This clonotype was picked up a small number of times. A much more abundant neighbour one base away suggests this may be a read error. The gene calls are TRBV6-1 and TRBJ2-3; 9 positions match TRBD1. The CDR3 length is 15 residues. Germline V lookup: CDR1 MNHNS, CDR2 SASEGT. DNA for the CDR3: TGTGCCAACAGTCCATTGGGACAGGGAGTGGATACGCAGTATTTT. Amino acid sequence: CANSPLGQGVDTQYF.

This clonotype is a singleton in its sample. One end of the junction does not line up with germline, which may come from a read error. The rearrangement uses TRBV20-1 and TRBJ2-1; a possible D gene is TRBD1 (5 bases). Germline V CDR1 and CDR2: DFQATT, SNEGSKA (reference sequence). This CDR3 has 14 amino acids. The CDR3 spells CIARRTWNYNEQFF. In DNA form, the CDR3 reads TGCATTGCTAGAAGGACATGGAACTACAATGAGCAGTTCTTC.

The table lists this clonotype with a count of one. This chain joins TRBV11-3 and TRBJ2-6; tentative D call: TRBD2 (5 bases). Germline CDR1 and CDR2: SGHNT and YENEEA. The CDR3 spans 15 residues. The V gene lost 5 bases and the J gene lost 4 bases, with 12 bases spanning the gap. CDR3 protein: CASSKRSGGANVLTF. In DNA form, the CDR3 reads TGTGCCAGCAGCAAAAGGTCGGGGGGGGCCAACGTCCTGACTTTC.

The V and J genes are TRBV28 and TRBJ2-5, with TRBD1 identical over 9 bases. From germline, CDR1 is MDHEN and CDR2 SYDVKM. Trimming cost V 4 bases and J 5 bases; bases outside gene matches: 5. The CDR3 totals 14 residues. This chain's CDR3 is CASSSTGTGETQYF. The CDR3, as DNA: TGTGCCAGCAGTTCTACCGGGACAGGGGAGACCCAGTACTTC. The whole variable domain, filled in from reference TRBV28 and TRBJ2-5, reads DVKVTQSSRYLVKRTGEKVFLECVQDMDHENMFWYRQDPGLGLRLIYFSYDVKMKEKGDIPEGYSVSREKKERFSLILESASTNQTSMYLCASSSTGTGETQYFGPGTRLLVL.

As to this clonotype: A much larger clone lies a single base off, so this may be a read error. The chain recombines TRBV20-1 with TRBJ2-1; 10 bases align to TRBD2. Germline CDR1 and CDR2: DFQATT and SNEGSKA (reference sequence). CDR3 size: 18 residues. Unmatched junction bases numbered 15, after V lost 5 bases and J lost 2 bases. CDR3 sequence reads: CSAFPGTSVSDPYNEQFF. DNA of the CDR3: TGCAGTGCTTTCCCCGGGACTAGCGTGAGTGATCCCTACAATGAGCAGTTCTTC.

In the case of this clonotype: The conserved phenylalanine or tryptophan normally closing the CDR3 is absent here, so this likely arose from a read error. The genes are TRBV29-1 and TRBJ1-3; TRBD1 aligns across 7 bases. Trimming took 5 bases from V and 3 from J; bases not matched to a gene: 10. Germline CDR1 and CDR2: SQVTM and ANQGSEA. The CDR3 totals 15 residues. CDR3 sequence: CSVRAGQHYGNTIYS. The DNA of the CDR3 is TGCAGCGTTCGAGCGGGACAGCATTATGGAAACACCATATATTCT.

Points on this clonotype: A much larger clone is a single base away; this may be a read error. The J gene is TRBJ2-7, the V gene TRBV12-3 or TRBV12-4; 8 nucleotides agree with TRBD1. The length of the CDR3 is 15 residues. CDR3 amino acids: CTSSLQGQGRYEQYF. The DNA for the CDR3 is TGTACCAGCAGTTTGCAAGGACAGGGAAGATACGAGCAGTACTTC.

Concerning this clonotype itself: Because it lacks the conserved phenylalanine or tryptophan at the end, this CDR3 is likely a read error. The chain is built from TRBV4-1 and TRBJ2-5; D may be TRBD2 (6 bases). CDR1 MGHRA and CDR2 YSYEKL come from the germline V gene. The CDR3 loop spans 15 amino acids. The CDR3 nucleotides are TGCGCCAGCAGCCCCACCAGGACGTCGGGAGAGAGCCAGTACTTA. Translated: CASSPTRTSGESQYL.

A word on this clonotype: A read error may be the cause here, since a much bigger clone is one base away. The rearrangement uses TRBV7-9 and TRBJ1-2; D uncertain. This CDR3 has 11 amino acids. CDR1 is SEHNR and CDR2 is FQNEAQ in the germline V gene (reference sequence). CDR3 region: CASGLAGDYTF. As DNA, the CDR3 is TGTGCCAGCGGCTTAGCGGGAGACTACACCTTC. Based on the CDR3 plus reference TRBV7-9 and TRBJ1-2, the full variable domain is DTGVSQNPRHKITKRGQNVTFRCDPISEHNRLYWYRQTLGQGPEFLTYFQNEAQLEKSRLLSDRFSAERPKGSFSTLEIQRTEQGDSAMYLCASGLAGDYTFGSGTRLTVV.

Of note for this clonotype: One end of the junction varies from germline; a read error may be responsible. The CDR3 DNA reads as TGTAGCGTTACGGGACAGGGGGCCCATGAGACCCAGTACTTC. Translation gives CSVTGQGAHETQYF. The chain carries TRBV29-1 and TRBJ2-5; the match to TRBD1 covers 12 bases. Germline V CDR1 and CDR2: SQVTM, ANQGSEA. The CDR3 has 14 residues.

This clonotype was detected only a few times. The rearrangement links TRBV28 to TRBJ2-3, with D possibly being TRBD2 (6 bases). Germline V lookup: CDR1 MDHEN, CDR2 SYDVKM. The CDR3 is made up of 16 amino acids. V gave up 7 bases and J gave up 3 bases, with 20 bases separating them. CDR3 protein: CASTPEGLTETDTQYF. CDR3 coding DNA: TGTGCCAGCACCCCTGAGGGACTGACAGAAACAGATACGCAGTATTTT.

The V gene is TRBV7-9, the J gene TRBJ2-1; D might be TRBD2 (5 bases). Germline V lookup: CDR1 SEHNR, CDR2 FQNEAQ (reference sequence). Trimming took off 8 bases at V and 5 bases at J, with 22 bases between the two ends. The CDR3 is 16 amino acids. CDR3 nucleotide sequence: TGTGCCAGCTCGGTCCTTCTAGGGAGTTTGAACAATGAGCAGTTCTTC. This gives the protein CASSVLLGSLNNEQFF.

This clonotype appeared a few times. The chain combines TRBV6-4 with TRBJ2-3; D perhaps matches TRBD1 (6 bases). The V gene lost 6 bases and the J gene lost 6 bases, with 13 bases spanning the gap. The germline gives CDR1 MRHNA, CDR2 SNTAGT. This CDR3 spans 13 amino acids. DNA of the CDR3: TGTGCCAGCAGAGCAGGGGTCGGGGATACGCAGTATTTT. This gives the protein CASRAGVGDTQYF.